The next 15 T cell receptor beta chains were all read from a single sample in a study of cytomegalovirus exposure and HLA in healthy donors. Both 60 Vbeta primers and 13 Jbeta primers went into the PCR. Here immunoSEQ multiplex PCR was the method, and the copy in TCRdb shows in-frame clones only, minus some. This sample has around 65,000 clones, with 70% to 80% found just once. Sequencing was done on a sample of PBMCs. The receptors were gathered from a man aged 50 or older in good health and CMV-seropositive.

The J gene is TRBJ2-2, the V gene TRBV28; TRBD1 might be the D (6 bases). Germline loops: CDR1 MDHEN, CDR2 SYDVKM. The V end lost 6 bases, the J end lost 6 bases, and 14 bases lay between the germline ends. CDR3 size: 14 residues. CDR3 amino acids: CASRDSKAAGELFF. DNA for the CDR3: TGTGCCAGCAGGGACAGTAAAGCGGCCGGGGAGCTGTTTTTT.

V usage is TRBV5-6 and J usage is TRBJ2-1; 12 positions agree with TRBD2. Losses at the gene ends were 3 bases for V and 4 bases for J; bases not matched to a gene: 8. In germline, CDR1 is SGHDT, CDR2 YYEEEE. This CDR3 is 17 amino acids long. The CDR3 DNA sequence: TGTGCCAGCAGCTCGCATATACTAGCGGGGGGATACAATGAGCAGTTCTTC. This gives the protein CASSSHILAGGYNEQFF.

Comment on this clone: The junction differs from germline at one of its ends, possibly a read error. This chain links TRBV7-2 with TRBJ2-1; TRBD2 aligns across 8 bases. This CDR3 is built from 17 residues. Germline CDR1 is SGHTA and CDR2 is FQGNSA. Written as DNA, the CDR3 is TGTGTCAGCAGCGGACAATCAAGCGGGAGACCCCACAATGAGCAGTTCTTC. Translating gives CVSSGQSSGRPHNEQFF.

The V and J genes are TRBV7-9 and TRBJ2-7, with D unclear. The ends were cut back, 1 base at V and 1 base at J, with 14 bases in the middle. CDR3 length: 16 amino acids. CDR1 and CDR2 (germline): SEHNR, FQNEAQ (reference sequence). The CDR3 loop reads CASSLGPATKSYEQYF. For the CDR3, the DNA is TGTGCCAGCAGCTTAGGTCCAGCAACTAAATCCTACGAGCAGTACTTC.

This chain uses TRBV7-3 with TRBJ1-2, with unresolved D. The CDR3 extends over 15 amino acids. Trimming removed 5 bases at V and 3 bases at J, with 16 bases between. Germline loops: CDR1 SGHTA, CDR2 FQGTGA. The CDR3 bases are TGTGCCAGCAGCCCGAGCACACGGCGGGACTATGGCTACACCTTC. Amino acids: CASSPSTRRDYGYTF.

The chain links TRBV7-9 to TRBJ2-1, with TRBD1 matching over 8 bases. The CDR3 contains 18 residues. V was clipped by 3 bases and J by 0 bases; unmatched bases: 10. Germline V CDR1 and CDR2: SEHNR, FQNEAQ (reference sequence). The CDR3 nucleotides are TGTGCCAGCAGCTTCGTCCCGGGACAGGTGCTCTCCTACAATGAGCAGTTCTTC. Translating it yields CASSFVPGQVLSYNEQFF.

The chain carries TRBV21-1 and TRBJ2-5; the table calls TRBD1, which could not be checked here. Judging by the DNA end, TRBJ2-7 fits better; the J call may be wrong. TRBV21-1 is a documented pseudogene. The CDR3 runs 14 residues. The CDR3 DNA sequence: TGTGCCAGCAGTCGGACAGGGGTCTGCTACGAGCAGTACTTC. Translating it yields CASSRTGVCYEQYF.

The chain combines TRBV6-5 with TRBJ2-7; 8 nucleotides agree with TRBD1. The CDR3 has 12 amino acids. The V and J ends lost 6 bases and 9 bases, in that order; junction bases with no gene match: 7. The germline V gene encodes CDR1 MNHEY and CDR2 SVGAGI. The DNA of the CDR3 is TGTGCCAGCAGCCGGACAGGGTCCGCGCAGTACTTC. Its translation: CASSRTGSAQYF.

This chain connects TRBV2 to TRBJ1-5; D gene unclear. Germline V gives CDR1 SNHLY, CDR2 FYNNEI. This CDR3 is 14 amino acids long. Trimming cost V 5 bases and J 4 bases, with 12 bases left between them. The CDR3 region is CASSLRGLNQPQHF. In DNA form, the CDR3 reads TGTGCCAGCAGTTTAAGAGGGTTAAATCAGCCCCAGCATTTT.

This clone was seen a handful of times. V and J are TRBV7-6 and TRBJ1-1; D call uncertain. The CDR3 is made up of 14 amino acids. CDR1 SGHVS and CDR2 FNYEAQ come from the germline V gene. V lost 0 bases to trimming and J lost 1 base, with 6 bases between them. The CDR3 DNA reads TGTGCCAGCAGCTTAGCCCAGGCGAACACTGAAGCTTTCTTT. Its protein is CASSLAQANTEAFF.

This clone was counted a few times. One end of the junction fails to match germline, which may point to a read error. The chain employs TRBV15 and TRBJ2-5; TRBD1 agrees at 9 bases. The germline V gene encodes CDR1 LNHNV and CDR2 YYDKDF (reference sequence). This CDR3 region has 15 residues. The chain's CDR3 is CSTSLQGAPWDTQYF. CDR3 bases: TGTTCCACCAGTTTACAGGGGGCGCCTTGGGATACCCAGTACTTC.

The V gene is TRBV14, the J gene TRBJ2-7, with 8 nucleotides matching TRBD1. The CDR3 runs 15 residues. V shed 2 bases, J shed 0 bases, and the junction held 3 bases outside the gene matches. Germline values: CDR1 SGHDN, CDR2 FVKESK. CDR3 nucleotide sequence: TGTGCCAGCAGCCAAAGGGGGACAGGCTCCTACGAGCAGTACTTC. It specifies CASSQRGTGSYEQYF.

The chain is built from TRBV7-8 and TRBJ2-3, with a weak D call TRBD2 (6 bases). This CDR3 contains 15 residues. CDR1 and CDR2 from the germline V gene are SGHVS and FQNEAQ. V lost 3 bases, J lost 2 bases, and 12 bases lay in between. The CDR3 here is CASSFRAGNTDTQYF. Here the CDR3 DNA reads TGTGCCAGCAGCTTTAGGGCGGGGAACACAGATACGCAGTATTTT. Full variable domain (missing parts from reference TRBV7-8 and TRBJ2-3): GAGVSQSPRYKVAKRGQDVALRCDPISGHVSLFWYQQALGQGPEFLTYFQNEAQLDKSGLPSDRFFAERPEGSVSTLKIQRTQQEDSAVYLCASSFRAGNTDTQYFGPGTRLTVL.

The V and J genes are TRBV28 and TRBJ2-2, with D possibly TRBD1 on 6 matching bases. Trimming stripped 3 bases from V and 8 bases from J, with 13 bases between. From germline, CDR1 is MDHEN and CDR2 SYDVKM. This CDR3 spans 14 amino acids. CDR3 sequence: CASSFLLGGGELFF. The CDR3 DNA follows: TGTGCCAGCAGTTTCTTACTAGGGGGTGGGGAGCTGTTTTTT.

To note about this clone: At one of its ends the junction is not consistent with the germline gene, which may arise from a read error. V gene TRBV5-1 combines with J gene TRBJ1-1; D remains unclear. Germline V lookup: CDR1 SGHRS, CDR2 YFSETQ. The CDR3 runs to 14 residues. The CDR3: CARRRLGENTEAFF. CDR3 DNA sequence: TGCGCCCGCAGACGTCTAGGTGAGAACACTGAAGCTTTCTTT.